This T cell receptor (beta chain) is from a study of blood T cell repertoires in COVID-19. V lost 2 bases and J lost 3, with 10 bases in between. Germline V gene lookup returns CDR1 MNHEY and CDR2 SVGEGT. The CDR3 runs to 14 residues. The protocol was immunoSEQ multiplex PCR, while the TCRdb copy is restricted to in-frame clones and leaves out a portion. The sample contains roughly 300,000 clones, around 82% of which appear only once. The chain joins TRBV6-2 or TRBV6-3 to TRBJ1-1, with no clear D. The material sequenced was peripheral blood. This TCR was recovered from a woman between 50 and 59 years old who had recovered from COVID-19. CDR3 bases: TGTGCCAGCAGTTACCAAACACAGCACACTGAAGCTTTCTTT. Amino acid sequence: CASSYQTQHTEAFF.